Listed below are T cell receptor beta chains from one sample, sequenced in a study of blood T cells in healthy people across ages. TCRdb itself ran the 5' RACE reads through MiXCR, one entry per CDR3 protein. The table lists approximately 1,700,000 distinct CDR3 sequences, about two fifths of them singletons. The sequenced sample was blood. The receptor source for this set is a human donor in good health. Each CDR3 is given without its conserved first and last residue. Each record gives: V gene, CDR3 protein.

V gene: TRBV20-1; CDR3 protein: SGLALGGTDTQY
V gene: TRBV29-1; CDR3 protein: SVVDGYT
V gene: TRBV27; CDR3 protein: ASSLSTIPNEQF
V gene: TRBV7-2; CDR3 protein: ASSLGGVALYEQY
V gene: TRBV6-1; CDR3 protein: ASSEASYT
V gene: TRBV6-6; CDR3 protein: ASSNLQGLNTEAF
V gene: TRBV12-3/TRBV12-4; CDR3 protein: ASSRTGSYNEQF
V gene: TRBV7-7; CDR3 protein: ASTFRQLYNEQF
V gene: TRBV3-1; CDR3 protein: ASSQTAAGANVLT
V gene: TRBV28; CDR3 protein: ASITEGAYEQY
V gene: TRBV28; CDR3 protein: ASSLPRVEVTDTQY
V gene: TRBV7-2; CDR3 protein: ASSSPVGEQY
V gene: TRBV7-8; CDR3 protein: ASSPQTSGGYYNEQF
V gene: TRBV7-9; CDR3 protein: ASSLGRGLLSYNEQF
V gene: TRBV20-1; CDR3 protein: SALPLLAGGREQF
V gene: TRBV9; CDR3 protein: ASSPRTVPTEAF
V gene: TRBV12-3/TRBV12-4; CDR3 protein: ASSGQGVDQPQH
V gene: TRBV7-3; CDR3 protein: ASSRSGGLSGDEQF
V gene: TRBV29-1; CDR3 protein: SVGKIGADEQYNQPQH
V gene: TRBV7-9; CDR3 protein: AILLRDRVADTQY
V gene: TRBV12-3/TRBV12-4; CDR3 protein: ASRRGRENTDTQY
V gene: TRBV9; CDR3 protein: ASSVDSKNSYNEQF
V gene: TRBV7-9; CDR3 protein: ASSSDGEAGQPQH
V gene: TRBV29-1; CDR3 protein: SATGAPPKINEQF
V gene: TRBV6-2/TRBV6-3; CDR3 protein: ASSYGPGSTYEQY
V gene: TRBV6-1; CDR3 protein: ASRTTKRGQGQETQY
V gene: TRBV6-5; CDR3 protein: ASNLLTKMDTEAF
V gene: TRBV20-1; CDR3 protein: SAQRTGGAYEQY
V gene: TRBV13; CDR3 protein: ASSSAGGRSPLH
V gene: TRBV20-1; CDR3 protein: RARVRETQY
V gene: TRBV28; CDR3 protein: ASSLSNSPMGYT
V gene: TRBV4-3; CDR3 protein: ASSHFGTGLEDTQY
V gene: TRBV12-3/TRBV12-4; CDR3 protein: ASSFWGSEANVLT
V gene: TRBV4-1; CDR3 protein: ASSPAGTGTSRSDTQY
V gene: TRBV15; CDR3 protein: ATSLNRVNTEAF
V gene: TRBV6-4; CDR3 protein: ASSEIGQGYEQY
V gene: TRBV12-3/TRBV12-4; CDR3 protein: ASSLNSINYGYT
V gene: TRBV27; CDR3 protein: ASRGSYYGYT
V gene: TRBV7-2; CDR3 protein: VSSPQQGGNEQF
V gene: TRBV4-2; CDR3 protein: ASSQELEPGPYNEQF
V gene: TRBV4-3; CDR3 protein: ASSQADSPTYSGANVLT